Following are 14 T cell receptor beta chains from one sample sequenced in a study of patients and donors after allogeneic stem cell transplantation. Each CDR3 protein gets one entry after TCRdb re-called the RT-PCR reads with MiXCR. Of roughly 880,000 distinct CDR3 sequences listed, roughly 18% are singletons. Sequences were obtained from blood, either unsorted or a sorted T cell fraction (not recorded which). These receptors came from a human donor who was either an allogeneic HSCT recipient or a stem cell or donor lymphocyte infusion donor (not recorded which). It is not recorded whose cells these are; they may come from a transplant donor.

This sequence joins TRBV5-5 and TRBJ1-5; 9 nucleotides align to TRBD1. Germline values: CDR1 SGHKS, CDR2 YYEKEE (reference sequence). The CDR3 extends over 16 amino acids. V was clipped by 5 bases and J by 5 bases; unmatched bases: 11. The CDR3 DNA reads TGTGCCAGCAGACTCTTCCACGGACAGGGGCATCAGCCCCAGCATTTT. It codes for CASRLFHGQGHQPQHF.

The gene calls are TRBV15 and TRBJ2-1, with 10 nucleotides matching TRBD2. V trimming: 7 bases; J trimming: 13 bases; junction bases outside the gene matches: 7. This CDR3 is 12 amino acids long. The germline V gene has CDR1 LNHNV and CDR2 YYDKDF (reference sequence). CDR3 DNA sequence: TGTGCCACCACCGAAACTAGCGGGGTACAGTTCTTC. Protein: CATTETSGVQFF.

This clonotype was detected only a few times. CDR3 region: CASSSGQRGAFF. The CDR3 bases are TGTGCCAGCAGCTCCGGACAGAGAGGGGCTTTCTTT. The genes are TRBV7-2 and TRBJ1-1, with D possibly TRBD1 on 6 matching bases. The V gene's germline CDR1 is SGHTA and CDR2 FQGNSA. The CDR3 runs to 12 residues. V lost 4 bases and J lost 11, with 14 bases in between. Looking up the rest from reference TRBV7-2 and TRBJ1-1 gives the full variable domain: GAGVSQSPSNKVTEKGKDVELRCDPISGHTALYWYRQSLGQGLEFLIYFQGNSAPDKSGLPSDRFSAERTGGSVSTLTIQRTQQEDSAVYLCASSSGQRGAFFGQGTRLTVV.

V gene TRBV4-1 combines with J gene TRBJ2-5; 11 nucleotides match TRBD1. V trimming: 5 bases; J trimming: 4 bases; junction bases outside the gene matches: 6. The germline V gene encodes CDR1 MGHRA and CDR2 YSYEKL. The CDR3 is made up of 15 amino acids. For the CDR3, the DNA is TGCGCCAGCAGCTCAAGGACAGGGGGCCTAGAGACCCAGTACTTC. It is translated as CASSSRTGGLETQYF.

The rearrangement uses TRBV20-1 and TRBJ1-3; a weak D match, TRBD1 (6 bases). CDR1 is DFQATT and CDR2 is SNEGSKA in the germline V gene (reference sequence). V lost 5 bases and J 0 bases, leaving 14 bases between the germline ends. The CDR3 totals 15 residues. Here the CDR3 DNA reads TGCAGTGCTTCAAAACACAGGGACTCTGGAAACACCATATATTTT. It encodes CSASKHRDSGNTIYF.

This CDR3 reads CSHRWLETQYF. In nucleotides, the CDR3 is TGCAGCCATCGCTGGCTGGAGACCCAGTACTTC. This chain connects TRBV29-1 to TRBJ2-5; D ambiguous. The V end was cut by 8 bases, the J end by 5 bases, with 12 bases between. Germline V gives CDR1 SQVTM, CDR2 ANQGSEA. The CDR3 runs to 11 residues.

The rearrangement uses TRBV7-2 and TRBJ1-4; D is uncertain. The CDR3 consists of 14 residues. V dropped 5 bases and J dropped 4 bases, with 11 bases sitting between them. Germline values: CDR1 SGHTA, CDR2 FQGNSA. This chain's CDR3 is CASSPRYRNEKLFF. CDR3 DNA sequence: TGTGCCAGCAGCCCGAGATACCGTAATGAAAAACTGTTTTTT.

The V call is TRBV13, the J call TRBJ1-1; D not certain. V lost 1 base and J 7 bases, leaving 13 bases between the germline ends. This CDR3 is built from 14 residues. Germline loops: CDR1 PRHDT, CDR2 FYEKMQ (reference sequence). The CDR3 here is CASSLEVGRLEAFF. In DNA, the CDR3 is TGTGCCAGCAGCTTAGAGGTCGGACGGCTTGAAGCTTTCTTT.

The CDR3 sequence is CASSQESSGGARNEQFF. Written as DNA, the CDR3 is TGCGCCAGCAGCCAAGAAAGTAGCGGGGGGGCCAGGAATGAGCAGTTCTTC. V and J are TRBV4-1 and TRBJ2-1, with 11 bases that match TRBD2. The germline V gene has CDR1 MGHRA and CDR2 YSYEKL. This CDR3 has 17 residues. The trim removed 0 bases at V and 7 bases at J, leaving 8 bases unmatched.

The chain has TRBV3-1 and TRBJ2-5, with D perhaps TRBD2 (5 bases). V lost 0 bases and J 3 bases, leaving 11 bases between the germline ends. CDR1 LGHDT and CDR2 YNNKEL come from the germline V gene (reference sequence). This CDR3 spans 15 amino acids. The CDR3 region is CASSQDGLQEETQYF. CDR3 nucleotide sequence: TGTGCCAGCAGCCAAGACGGACTTCAAGAAGAGACCCAGTACTTC.

The CDR3 DNA is TGTGCCATCAATCAAGGGGGCACTGAAGCTTTCTTT. Translated, it gives CAINQGGTEAFF. The J gene is TRBJ1-1, the V gene TRBV10-3; D is perhaps TRBD1 (6 bases). Germline loops: CDR1 ENHRY, CDR2 SYGVKD. The CDR3 contains 12 residues. The V gene lost 7 bases and the J gene lost 4 bases, with 10 bases spanning the gap.

Ten or more counts support this clonotype. The rearrangement uses TRBV4-3 and TRBJ1-2, with D possibly TRBD1 on 5 matching bases. Per the germline V gene, CDR1 is LGHNA and CDR2 is YSLEER. V was shortened by 1 base and J by 4 bases, with 16 bases between the two germline ends. This CDR3 contains 16 residues. The DNA for the CDR3 is TGCGCCAGCAGCCAAGCTTTCTCGACAGCTACCTATGGCTACACCTTC. Translation gives CASSQAFSTATYGYTF.

This clonotype was recorded a few times. V gene TRBV30 combines with J gene TRBJ1-5, with 8 bases fitting TRBD1. Germline loops: CDR1 GTSNPN, CDR2 SVGIG (reference sequence). V lost 5 bases, J lost 3 bases, and 3 bases stayed unmatched. This CDR3 has 13 residues. CDR3 sequence (DNA): TGTGCCTGGGGGACAGGCCACAATCAGCCCCAGCATTTT. Translation: CAWGTGHNQPQHF. The variable domain in full, completed from reference TRBV30 and TRBJ1-5, reads SQTIHQWPATLVQPVGSPLSLECTVEGTSNPNLYWYRQAAGRGLQLLFYSVGIGQISSEVPQNLSASRPQDRQFILSSKKLLLSDSGFYLCAWGTGHNQPQHFGDGTRLSIL.

The table lists this clonotype with many counts. The rearrangement links TRBV12-3 or TRBV12-4 to TRBJ1-2; TRBD1 agrees at 8 bases. V lost 4 bases, J lost 7 bases, and 5 bases stayed unmatched. CDR3 length: 13 amino acids. The CDR3 loop reads CASSSQGARGYTF. CDR3 nucleotides: TGTGCCAGCAGTTCCCAGGGGGCTCGTGGCTACACCTTC.